This TCR beta chain was recovered during a study of sequential checkpoint blockade in melanoma. Study as a whole: First-line arms were nivolumab then ipilimumab, or the reverse, randomized 1:1. Both treatment sequences were followed by maintenance nivolumab.

The treatment: randomized to nivolumab then ipilimumab (arm A) or the reverse (arm B). No patient had prior DNA-damaging chemotherapy. Sorted cells were live CD3+CD8+, lacking CD19 and CD56, from PBMCs. Data came from immunoSEQ multiplex PCR; TCRdb stores just in-frame clones and leaves some out. The sample has 15,000 to 20,000 clones, 60% to 75% seen once. To note about this clone: Compared with germline, one end of the junction differs, possibly owing to a read error. Other nucleotide sequences in the sample specify the same CDR3.

The TCR comes from a human donor with melanoma. The sequencing used CD8+ T cells sorted from blood (inferred from file names), collected from a patient given nivolumab and ipilimumab in sequence.

The CDR3: CASSYSRGDEQYF. DNA of the CDR3: TGTGCCAGCAGCTACTCAAGGGGTGACGAGCAGTACTTC. The rearrangement links TRBV6-5 to TRBJ2-7, with a possible D match to TRBD1 (5 bases). CDR3 length: 13 amino acids. Germline assignment: CDR1 MNHEY and CDR2 SVGAGI.